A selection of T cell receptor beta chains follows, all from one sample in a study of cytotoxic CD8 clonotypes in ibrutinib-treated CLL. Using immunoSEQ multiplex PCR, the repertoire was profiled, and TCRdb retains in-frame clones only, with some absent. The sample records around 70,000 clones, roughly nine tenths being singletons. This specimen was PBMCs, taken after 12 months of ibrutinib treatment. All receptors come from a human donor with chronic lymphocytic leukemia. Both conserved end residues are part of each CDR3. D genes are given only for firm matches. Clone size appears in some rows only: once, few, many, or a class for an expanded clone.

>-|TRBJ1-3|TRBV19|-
CASSIYRRGGNTIYF
TGTGCCAGTAGTATTTACAGGAGAGGCGGAAACACCATATATTTT
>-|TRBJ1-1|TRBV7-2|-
CASSVIRGSAFF
TGTGCCAGCAGCGTAATACGGGGTTCCGCTTTCTTT
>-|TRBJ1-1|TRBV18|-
CASSPYEGNTEAFF
TGTGCCAGCTCACCTTACGAGGGGAACACTGAAGCTTTCTTT
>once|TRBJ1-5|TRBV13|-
CASSLKGIEPQHF
TGTGCCAGCAGCTTAAAAGGTATAGAGCCCCAGCATTTT
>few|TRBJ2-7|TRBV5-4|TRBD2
CASSLDSGSNEQYF
TGTGCCAGCAGCTTAGACAGCGGGAGTAACGAGCAGTACTTC
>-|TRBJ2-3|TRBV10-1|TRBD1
CASRPQGSTDTQYF
TGCGCCAGCAGACCACAGGGGAGCACAGATACGCAGTATTTT
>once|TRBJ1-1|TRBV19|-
CASSIPPRRGSTGAFF
TGTGCCAGTAGTATCCCACCTCGCAGGGGCAGCACGGGAGCTTTCTTT
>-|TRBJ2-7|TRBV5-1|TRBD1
CASSDAGTGSYEQYF
TGCGCCAGCAGCGACGCCGGGACAGGGAGTTACGAGCAGTACTTC
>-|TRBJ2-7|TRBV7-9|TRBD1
CASSSAGTGAYEQYF
TGTGCCAGCAGCTCAGCCGGGACAGGGGCCTACGAGCAGTACTTC
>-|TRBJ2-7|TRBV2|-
CASRESDRPAYEQYF
TGTGCCAGCAGGGAATCGGACAGACCGGCCTACGAGCAGTACTTC
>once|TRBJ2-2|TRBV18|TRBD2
CASPGLAGNTGELFF
TGTGCCAGCCCAGGACTAGCGGGGAACACCGGGGAGCTGTTTTTT
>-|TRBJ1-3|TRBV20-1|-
CSAKGGNTIYF
TGCAGTGCCAAAGGTGGAAACACCATATATTTT
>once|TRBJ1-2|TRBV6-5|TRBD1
CASSPGTGYGYTF
TGTGCCAGCAGTCCCGGGACAGGGTATGGCTACACCTTC
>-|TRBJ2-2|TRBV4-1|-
CASSRSSFFTGELFF
TGCGCCAGCAGCCGCTCCTCTTTCTTCACCGGGGAGCTGTTTTTT
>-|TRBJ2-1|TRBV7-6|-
CASSLAGAFGNEQFF
TGTGCCAGCAGCTTAGCGGGTGCGTTCGGCAATGAGCAGTTCTTC
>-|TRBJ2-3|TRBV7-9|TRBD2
CASSLVSGSGTDTQYF
TGTGCCAGCAGCTTAGTAAGCGGGAGTGGCACAGATACGCAGTATTTT
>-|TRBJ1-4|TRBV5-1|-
CASSLARATNEKLFF
TGCGCCAGCAGCTTGGCACGGGCAACTAATGAAAAACTGTTTTTT
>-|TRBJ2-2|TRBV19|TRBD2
CASSIPSGKSSRELFF
TGTGCCAGTAGTATCCCCAGCGGGAAATCGTCTCGGGAGCTGTTTTTT
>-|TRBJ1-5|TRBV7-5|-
CVRSLVRTAPPYSNQPQHF
TGTGTCAGAAGCTTAGTACGGACAGCGCCGCCGTATAGCAATCAGCCCCAGCATTTT
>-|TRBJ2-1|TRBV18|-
CASSGGATNNEQFF
TGTGCCAGCTCCGGAGGGGCTACCAACAATGAGCAGTTCTTC